This T cell receptor beta chain was found in a study of human T cells and chemical hapten exposure. Study outcomes and limitations: Counts of TCRs expanded at PT1 correlated positively with patch test score.

The library tagged individual cDNA molecules with unique molecular identifiers. Via MiXCR, TCRdb re-called the RACE reads, giving one row per CDR3 protein. The sample has under 300,000 distinct CDR3 sequences, 7.7% seen once; the top ten hold 1.2%. As to time point: pre-sensitization, week 0. As to treatment: therapeutic diphenylcyclopropenone sensitization with weekly scalp DPC. This clonotype was counted between two and nine times. The target antigen is unknown. This TCR derives from a man between 18 and 29 years old with alopecia areata. Some clones in this sample may be carry-over from other donors' samples. Sequenced material: whole blood, taken in connection with sensitization to the hapten diphenylcyclopropenone (DPC).

The CDR3 sequence: CASSYGLSGEKLFF. CDR3 in DNA: TGTGCCAGCAGTTACGGTCTATCGGGAGAAAAACTGTTTTTT. This chain uses TRBV6-5 with TRBJ1-4, with unresolved D. The CDR3 runs to 14 residues. Trimming pared 2 bases from V and 8 bases from J, leaving 12 bases between. Germline CDR1 is MNHEY and CDR2 is SVGAGI.